These 15 T cell receptor beta chains were all obtained from the same sample, sequenced in a study of T cell changes during pregnancy in multiple sclerosis (dated by TCRdb to about 2019). Receptors were amplified or captured by the immunoSEQ multiplex PCR assay. TCRdb took over this immuneACCESS table, retaining in-frame rearrangements with V and J assigned. Such tables are incomplete; in checked studies, under half of the missing clones stem from an unresolved V gene, and the remainder is unexplained. This sample gives tens of thousands of clones in total; about nine tenths of them show up just once. The ten top clones hold about 0.75% of the sample. The input for sequencing was CD4+ T cells from peripheral blood mononuclear cells, taken before pregnancy. Receptors were obtained from a female donor with multiple sclerosis, enrolled in a pregnancy study.

This clone showed up just once. V and J are TRBV7-3 and TRBJ1-1, with a weak D call TRBD1 (6 bases). The V gene lost 2 bases and the J gene lost 1 base, with 8 bases spanning the gap. The germline V gene encodes CDR1 SGHTA and CDR2 FQGTGA. CDR3 length: 14 amino acids. The DNA of the CDR3 is TGTGCCAGCAGCTTATTGGGACAGAACACTGAAGCTTTCTTT. Residues: CASSLLGQNTEAFF. The full variable domain, its missing parts supplied by reference TRBV7-3 and TRBJ1-1, is GAGVSQTPSNKVTEKGKYVELRCDPISGHTALYWYRQSLGQGPEFLIYFQGTGAADDSGLPNDRFFAVRPEGSVSTLKIQRTERGDSAVYLCASSLLGQNTEAFFGQGTRLTVV.

The chain joins TRBV5-5 to TRBJ2-3, with 13 nucleotides matching TRBD2. V lost 4 bases and J lost 10; bases outside the gene matches: 12. This CDR3 spans 16 amino acids. Per the germline V gene, CDR1 is SGHKS and CDR2 is YYEKEE (reference sequence). In DNA form, the CDR3 reads TGTGCCAGCAGCGGGACCCGGACTAGCGGGAGTGTAGCGCAGTATTTT. Translated, it gives CASSGTRTSGSVAQYF.

Turning to this clone: Other DNA variants within this sample encode the same CDR3. The chain carries TRBV30 and TRBJ1-5; D gene uncertain. Trimming left V 1 base short and J 3 bases short, with 7 bases between. The V gene's germline CDR1 is GTSNPN and CDR2 SVGIG (reference sequence). The CDR3 has 13 residues. The CDR3 region is CAWSGGDNQPQHF. The CDR3 region has the DNA TGTGCCTGGAGTGGGGGAGACAATCAGCCCCAGCATTTT.

This chain uses TRBV5-8 with TRBJ1-2; tentatively, D is TRBD1 (5 bases). The ends were cut back, 4 bases at V and 0 bases at J, with 10 bases in the middle. The CDR3 sequence is 14 residues long. In germline, CDR1 is SGHTS, CDR2 YDEGEE. The CDR3 is CASSPTGANYGYTF. DNA for the CDR3: TGTGCCAGCAGCCCGACGGGGGCTAACTATGGCTACACCTTC.

The CDR3 region has the DNA TGTGCCAGCAGTCCTGGACTAGTCAAAACGCAGTCCTACGAGCAGTACTTC. It is translated as CASSPGLVKTQSYEQYF. The V call is TRBV28, the J call TRBJ2-7; 7 bases align to TRBD2. J gave up 1 base and V 5 bases, and 14 bases lay outside the gene matches. There are 17 residues in the CDR3. Germline-derived CDR1 and CDR2 are MDHEN and SYDVKM.

The chain links TRBV2 to TRBJ1-2, with D maybe TRBD1 (5 bases). The CDR3 is 16 amino acids. Germline V gives CDR1 SNHLY, CDR2 FYNNEI. V was cut by 7 bases and J by 7 bases, with 25 bases left in between. The CDR3 spells CASIISTAPAPIGYTF. The CDR3 nucleotides are TGTGCCAGCATCATCTCGACAGCTCCGGCCCCTATTGGCTACACCTTC.

The V gene is TRBV2, the J gene TRBJ1-2, with D perhaps matching TRBD1 (5 bases). V lost 6 bases and J lost 4, with 21 bases in between. The CDR3 extends over 16 amino acids. Germline V CDR1 and CDR2: SNHLY, FYNNEI. Here the CDR3 reads CASSLLSVGGTYGYTF. DNA of the CDR3: TGTGCCAGCAGCTTGTTATCCGTGGGGGGGACCTATGGCTACACCTTC.

The V call is TRBV28, the J call TRBJ1-1; D unresolved. V gave up 6 bases and J gave up 4 bases, with 9 bases separating them. The germline CDR1 and CDR2 sequences are MDHEN and SYDVKM. This CDR3 is built from 12 residues. The CDR3 region is CASRSISTEAFF. Written as DNA, the CDR3 is TGTGCCAGCAGAAGTATTAGCACTGAAGCTTTCTTT.

CDR3 in amino acids: CASSPGGRTLNTEAFF. Here the CDR3 DNA reads TGTGCCAGCTCACCTGGGGGCAGGACCTTGAACACTGAAGCTTTCTTT. The chain has TRBV18 and TRBJ1-1; TRBD1 is a possible D gene (6 bases). From germline, CDR1 is KGHSH and CDR2 LQKENI. This CDR3 region has 16 residues. V was cut by 3 bases and J by 0 bases, with 14 bases left in between.

The chain employs TRBV2 and TRBJ1-1, with TRBD1 matching over 8 bases. Germline V gene data show CDR1 as SNHLY and CDR2 as FYNNEI. V was pared by 7 bases and J by 1 base, with 8 bases of the junction left unmatched. The CDR3 is 15 residues long. CDR3 DNA: TGTGCCAGCACCTTACAGGGGGTTGAGAACACTGAAGCTTTCTTT. As protein: CASTLQGVENTEAFF.

This chain links TRBV18 with TRBJ1-2, with 10 bases identical to TRBD1. Germline loops: CDR1 KGHSH, CDR2 LQKENI. V dropped 3 bases and J dropped 2; count of bases not matched to a gene: 3. The CDR3 runs to 15 residues. DNA of the CDR3: TGTGCCAGCTCACCGGGGACAGGGGAAAACTATGGCTACACCTTC. It is translated as CASSPGTGENYGYTF.

This clone has only one observation. This chain uses TRBV5-1 with TRBJ2-2, with 9 positions matching TRBD1. V lost 2 bases and J lost 6; bases outside the gene matches: 8. CDR1 and CDR2 (germline): SGHRS, YFSETQ. The CDR3 is 16 amino acids. The CDR3 protein is CASSFTGGAGSGELFF. The CDR3, as DNA: TGCGCCAGCAGCTTTACAGGGGGCGCGGGTTCCGGGGAGCTGTTTTTT. Full variable domain (outside the CDR3, taken from reference TRBV5-1 and TRBJ2-2): KAGVTQTPRYLIKTRGQQVTLSCSPISGHRSVSWYQQTPGQGLQFLFEYFSETQRNKGNFPGRFSGRQFSNSRSEMNVSTLELGDSALYLCASSFTGGAGSGELFFGEGSRLTVL.

V usage is TRBV28 and J usage is TRBJ2-1, with 10 bases identical to TRBD1. The germline V gene has CDR1 MDHEN and CDR2 SYDVKM. The J segment lost 2 bases and the V segment lost 2 bases, leaving 6 bases of the junction unmatched. The CDR3 has 17 residues. The CDR3 DNA reads TGTGCCAGCAGTTTAGTAGGAGGGACAGGGGCCTACAATGAGCAGTTCTTC. This translates into CASSLVGGTGAYNEQFF.

The CDR3 DNA reads TGTGCCAGCAGCCCTTACCGGGACAGGGATTATGGCTACACCTTC. It encodes CASSPYRDRDYGYTF. This chain links TRBV4-2 with TRBJ1-2; the match to TRBD1 covers 9 bases. CDR3 size: 15 residues. Germline V gives CDR1 LGHNA, CDR2 YNFKEQ. The V and J ends lost 4 bases and 5 bases, in that order; junction bases with no gene match: 8.

V is TRBV10-3 and J is TRBJ1-1; 9 bases match TRBD1. V lost 2 bases, J lost 4 bases, and 5 bases stayed unmatched. Germline values: CDR1 ENHRY, CDR2 SYGVKD. The CDR3 runs to 15 residues. Here the CDR3 reads CAISERDRVGTEAFF. The DNA of the CDR3 is TGTGCCATCAGTGAGAGGGACAGGGTGGGCACTGAAGCTTTCTTT.